These T cell receptor beta chains were read from a single sample in a study of blood T cell repertoires in COVID-19. Clones were read by immunoSEQ multiplex PCR, and TCRdb kept only the in-frame ones, dropping some. This sample carries 230,000 or so clones, roughly 80% of them seen once, and the ten largest clones take approximately 20%. Sequenced sample: peripheral blood. The receptors stem from a man younger than 40 with active or convalescent COVID-19. Each CDR3 is given with its conserved first and last residue. The D gene is left open where the match is weak. Size tells how often a clone was seen (once, few, many) or the class of an expanded clone, and some rows leave it out.

clone size | D gene | J gene | V gene | CDR3 protein | CDR3 DNA
. | . | TRBJ1-2 | TRBV30 | CAWSVGRYGYTF | TGTGCCTGGAGTGTAGGCAGGTATGGCTACACCTTC
. | . | TRBJ1-1 | TRBV7-2 | CASSFSVNTEAFF | TGTGCCAGCAGCTTCTCCGTGAACACTGAAGCTTTCTTT
. | . | TRBJ1-1 | TRBV5-5 | CASSSGRVEAFF | TGTGCCAGCAGCTCCGGCCGGGTCGAAGCTTTCTTT
. | . | TRBJ2-2 | TRBV7-9 | CASSNRREITGELFF | TGTGCCAGCAGCAATCGGAGGGAGATCACCGGGGAGCTGTTTTTT
. | . | TRBJ2-5 | TRBV28 | CASSFSRWETQYF | TGTGCCAGCAGTTTTAGTCGTTGGGAGACCCAGTACTTC
. | . | TRBJ2-3 | TRBV5-5 | CASSLFVGRTDTQYF | TGTGCCAGCAGCTTGTTTGTGGGCCGCACAGATACGCAGTATTTT
. | . | TRBJ2-3 | TRBV9 | CASSVATTFGGGLSTDTQYF | TGTGCCAGCAGCGTAGCAACCACCTTTGGGGGGGGGCTAAGCACAGATACGCAGTATTTT
. | TRBD2 | TRBJ2-1 | TRBV28 | CASSFRGLAGDEQFF | TGTGCCAGCAGTTTCAGAGGTCTAGCGGGAGATGAGCAGTTCTTC
few | . | TRBJ1-5 | TRBV6-2/TRBV6-3 | CASSSTGSNQPQHF | TGTGCCAGCAGCTCCACAGGGAGCAATCAGCCCCAGCATTTT
. | . | TRBJ2-1 | TRBV9 | CASSVAPNHEQFF | TGTGCCAGCAGCGTAGCGCCTAACCATGAGCAGTTCTTC
. | TRBD2 | TRBJ2-1 | TRBV24-1 | CATSDLSGSSYNEQFF | TGTGCCACCAGTGACCTTAGCGGGAGCTCCTACAATGAGCAGTTCTTC
. | TRBD2 | TRBJ2-1 | TRBV6-1 | CASSETAGGPNEQFF | TGTGCCAGCAGTGAGACGGCGGGAGGGCCAAATGAGCAGTTCTTC
few | . | TRBJ2-1 | TRBV4-1 | CASSQPPRGANEQFF | TGCGCCAGCAGCCAGCCGCCACGGGGGGCGAATGAGCAGTTCTTC
. | TRBD1 | TRBJ1-5 | TRBV19 | CASSKDRGGNHQPQHF | TGTGCCAGTAGTAAGGACAGGGGAGGAAATCATCAGCCCCAGCATTTT
. | . | TRBJ1-2 | TRBV9 | CASSVDGGSAYGYTF | TGTGCCAGCAGCGTAGACGGGGGGAGCGCCTATGGCTACACCTTC
once | TRBD2 | TRBJ2-5 | TRBV19 | CASSISLAGKETQYF | TGTGCCAGTAGTATAAGCCTAGCGGGTAAAGAGACCCAGTACTTC
. | TRBD2 | TRBJ2-3 | TRBV13 | CASSSGTSGTDTQYF | TGTGCCAGCAGCTCCGGGACTAGCGGCACAGATACGCAGTATTTT
. | . | TRBJ2-1 | TRBV15 | CATSRDRAGYEQFF | TGTGCCACCAGCAGAGATAGGGCAGGGTATGAGCAGTTCTTC
. | TRBD1 | TRBJ1-2 | TRBV6-5 | CATHRGQNYGYTF | TGTGCCACCCACAGGGGGCAGAACTATGGCTACACCTTC
. | . | TRBJ2-1 | TRBV27 | CASSPPLGEQFF | TGTGCCAGCAGTCCCCCGCTCGGGGAGCAGTTCTTC
. | . | TRBJ1-4 | TRBV2 | CASSETASGGGSEKLFF | TGTGCCAGCAGTGAAACGGCGAGCGGGGGAGGAAGTGAAAAACTGTTTTTT
few | TRBD2 | TRBJ2-1 | TRBV19 | CASSTTSGGAHEQFF | TGTGCCAGTAGTACCACTAGCGGGGGGGCTCATGAGCAGTTCTTC
. | TRBD1 | TRBJ2-7 | TRBV5-6 | CASSWDRGFPYEQYF | TGTGCCAGCAGCTGGGACAGGGGGTTTCCCTACGAGCAGTACTTC
. | TRBD1 | TRBJ1-2 | TRBV6-1 | CASSETLDRGGPGYTF | TGTGCCAGCAGTGAAACCTTGGACAGGGGCGGGCCTGGCTACACCTTC
. | . | TRBJ1-5 | TRBV28 | CASGLRAQHF | TGTGCCAGCGGTTTGAGAGCCCAGCATTTT
. | TRBD2 | TRBJ2-7 | TRBV6-6 | CASKLSEGGAYEQYF | TGTGCCAGCAAACTATCGGAGGGAGGGGCCTACGAGCAGTACTTC
once | . | TRBJ2-3 | TRBV30 | CAWSVLNTDTQYF | TGTGCCTGGAGTGTACTGAACACAGATACGCAGTATTTT
. | . | TRBJ2-1 | TRBV21-1 | CASSNPTGGQGASYNEQFF | TGTGCCAGCAGCAACCCCACCGGCGGACAGGGGGCCTCCTACAATGAGCAGTTCTTC
. | . | TRBJ1-6 | TRBV12-3/TRBV12-4 | CASSFGVLLHF | TGTGCCAGCAGTTTCGGGGTCCTCCTCCACTTT
. | . | TRBJ1-4 | TRBV6-6 | CASNYYDNEKLFF | TGTGCCAGCAACTACTACGATAATGAAAAACTGTTTTTT
once | TRBD1 | TRBJ2-6 | TRBV27 | CASRGQGKVYSGANVLTF | TGTGCCAGCAGGGGACAGGGCAAAGTCTACTCTGGGGCCAACGTCCTGACTTTC
. | . | TRBJ2-3 | TRBV5-8 | CASSQQGPINTDTQYF | TGTGCCAGCAGCCAACAGGGTCCTATTAACACAGATACGCAGTATTTT
. | TRBD1 | TRBJ2-7 | TRBV18 | CASSPIDRGNEQYF | TGTGCCAGCTCACCGATCGACAGGGGGAACGAGCAGTACTTC
. | . | TRBJ2-1 | TRBV30 | CAWSSESGNEQFF | TGTGCCTGGAGTTCGGAGAGCGGCAATGAGCAGTTCTTC
. | . | TRBJ2-1 | TRBV6-5 | CASSWAGQRVDEQFF | TGTGCCAGCAGCTGGGCGGGGCAAAGGGTAGATGAGCAGTTCTTC
. | TRBD2 | TRBJ2-5 | TRBV18 | CASSPRGLAGGQETQYF | TGTGCCAGCTCACCACGGGGACTAGCGGGAGGCCAAGAGACCCAGTACTTC
few | TRBD1 | TRBJ2-5 | TRBV24-1 | CATSEPTGGGETQYF | TGTGCCACCAGTGAACCTACAGGGGGCGGGGAGACCCAGTACTTC
. | TRBD1 | TRBJ1-4 | TRBV2 | CASSVDRGHEKLFF | TGTGCCAGCAGTGTAGACAGGGGTCACGAAAAACTGTTTTTT
. | TRBD1 | TRBJ1-5 | TRBV25-1 | CASSAIQGDNQPQHF | TGTGCCAGCAGTGCGATACAGGGGGATAATCAGCCCCAGCATTTT
once | . | TRBJ1-3 | TRBV7-2 | CASSLRGQTGNTIYF | TGTGCCAGCAGCTTAAGAGGACAGACTGGAAACACCATATATTTT
once | TRBD1 | TRBJ2-2 | TRBV5-4 | CAIRGTGSTGELFF | TGTGCCATCAGGGGGACAGGGTCAACCGGGGAGCTGTTTTTT
. | TRBD1 | TRBJ1-6 | TRBV5-1 | CASSPRPTGEGSPLHF | TGCGCCAGCAGCCCAAGACCAACAGGGGAAGGCTCACCCCTCCACTTT
. | TRBD1 | TRBJ2-7 | TRBV18 | CASSWGQGVYEQYF | TGTGCCAGCTCATGGGGCCAGGGGGTGTACGAGCAGTACTTC
. | TRBD2 | TRBJ2-3 | TRBV28 | CASSLRGEGTQYF | TGTGCCAGCAGTTTAAGAGGGGAGGGTACGCAGTATTTT
. | . | TRBJ1-1 | TRBV5-1 | CASSRPGTEAFF | TGCGCCAGCAGCCGTCCCGGGACAGAAGCTTTCTTT
. | . | TRBJ1-4 | TRBV11-2 | CASSRTTGNRNEKLFF | TGTGCCAGCAGCCGCACTACAGGGAATCGTAATGAAAAACTGTTTTTT
. | . | TRBJ2-7 | TRBV5-5 | CASSLTGNSYEQYF | TGTGCCAGCAGCTTGACAGGAAACTCCTACGAGCAGTACTTC
. | TRBD1 | TRBJ1-2 | TRBV18 | CASSPDQGASYGYTF | TGTGCCAGCTCACCAGATCAGGGGGCATCGTATGGCTACACCTTC
. | TRBD2 | TRBJ2-7 | TRBV7-2 | CASSLTSGINEQYF | TGTGCCAGCAGCTTGACTAGCGGGATAAACGAGCAGTACTTC
few | . | TRBJ1-1 | TRBV29-1 | CSGGRLGSEAFF | TGCAGTGGAGGACGTTTGGGGTCTGAAGCTTTCTTT
. | TRBD1 | TRBJ2-1 | TRBV7-7 | CASSFRDSPFNEQFF | TGTGCCAGCAGTTTCCGGGACAGCCCCTTCAATGAGCAGTTCTTC
. | . | TRBJ1-5 | TRBV3-1/TRBV3-2 | CASSQDSRGQPQHF | TGTGCCAGCAGCCAAGATTCAAGGGGTCAGCCCCAGCATTTT
. | TRBD2 | TRBJ2-3 | TRBV28 | CASSLGREGPDTQYF | TGTGCCAGCAGTTTAGGGCGGGAGGGCCCCGATACGCAGTATTTT
. | . | TRBJ2-2 | TRBV3-1/TRBV3-2 | CASSVSAVGELFF | TGTGCCAGCAGCGTGAGTGCCGTCGGGGAGCTGTTTTTT
. | . | TRBJ1-5 | TRBV7-2 | CASSLWGRDNQPQHF | TGTGCCAGCAGCTTATGGGGCAGGGACAATCAGCCCCAGCATTTT